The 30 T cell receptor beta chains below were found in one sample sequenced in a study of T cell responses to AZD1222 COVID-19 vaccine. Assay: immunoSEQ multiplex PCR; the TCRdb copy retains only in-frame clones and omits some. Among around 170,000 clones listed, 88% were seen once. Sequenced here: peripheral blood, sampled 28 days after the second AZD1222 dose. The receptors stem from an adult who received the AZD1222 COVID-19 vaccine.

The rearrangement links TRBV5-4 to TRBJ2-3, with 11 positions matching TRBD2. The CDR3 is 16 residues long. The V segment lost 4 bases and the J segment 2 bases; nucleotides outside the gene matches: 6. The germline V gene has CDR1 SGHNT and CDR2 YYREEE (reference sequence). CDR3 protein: CASSTPGLAVTDTQYF. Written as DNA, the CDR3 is TGTGCCAGCAGCACCCCGGGACTAGCGGTCACAGATACGCAGTATTTT. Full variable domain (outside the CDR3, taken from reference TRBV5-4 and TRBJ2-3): ETGVTQSPTHLIKTRGQQVTLRCSSQSGHNTVSWYQQALGQGPQFIFQYYREEENGRGNFPPRFSGLQFPNYSSELNVNALELDDSALYLCASSTPGLAVTDTQYFGPGTRLTVL.

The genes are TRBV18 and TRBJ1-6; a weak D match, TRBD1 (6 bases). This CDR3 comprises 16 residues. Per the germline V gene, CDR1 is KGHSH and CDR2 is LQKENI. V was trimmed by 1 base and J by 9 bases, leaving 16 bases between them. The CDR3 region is CASSPQSAQGRSPLHF. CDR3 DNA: TGTGCCAGCTCACCACAAAGCGCACAGGGACGTTCACCCCTCCACTTT. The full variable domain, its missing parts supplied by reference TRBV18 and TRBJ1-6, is NAGVMQNPRHLVRRRGQEARLRCSPMKGHSHVYWYRQLPEEGLKFMVYLQKENIIDESGMPKERFSAEFPKEGPSILRIQQVVRGDSAAYFCASSPQSAQGRSPLHFGNGTRLTVT.

CDR3 bases: TGTGCCATCAGGGGAGTGCGCCCCTATGGCTACACCTTC. This encodes CAIRGVRPYGYTF. The rearrangement uses TRBV10-3 and TRBJ1-2, with D uncertain. This CDR3 is 13 amino acids long. Trimming cost V 6 bases and J 4 bases, with 12 bases left between them. From germline, CDR1 is ENHRY and CDR2 SYGVKD.

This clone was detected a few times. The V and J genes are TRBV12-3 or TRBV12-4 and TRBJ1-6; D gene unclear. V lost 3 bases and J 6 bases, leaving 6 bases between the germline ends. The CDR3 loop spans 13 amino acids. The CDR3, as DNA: TGTGCCAGCAGTTTCGGGGTTAATTCACCCCTCCACTTT. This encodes CASSFGVNSPLHF.

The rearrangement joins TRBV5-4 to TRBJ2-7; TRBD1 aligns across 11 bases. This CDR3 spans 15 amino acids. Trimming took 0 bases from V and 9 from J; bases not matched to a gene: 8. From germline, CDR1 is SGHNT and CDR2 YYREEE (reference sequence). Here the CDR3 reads CASSLAGQGVLRQYF. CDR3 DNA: TGTGCCAGCAGCTTGGCGGGACAGGGGGTCTTAAGGCAGTACTTC.

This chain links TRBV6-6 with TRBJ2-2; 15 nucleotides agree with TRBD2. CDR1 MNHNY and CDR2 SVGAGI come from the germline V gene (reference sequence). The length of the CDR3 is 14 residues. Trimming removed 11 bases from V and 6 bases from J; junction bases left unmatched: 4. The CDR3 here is CADRTSGGAGELFF. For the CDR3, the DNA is TGTGCCGACCGGACTAGCGGGGGGGCCGGGGAGCTGTTTTTT.

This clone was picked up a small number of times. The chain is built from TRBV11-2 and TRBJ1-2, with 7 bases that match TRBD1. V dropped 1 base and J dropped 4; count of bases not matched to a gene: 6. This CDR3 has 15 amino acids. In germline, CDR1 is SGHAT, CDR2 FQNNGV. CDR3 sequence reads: CASSLVNRGSYGYTF. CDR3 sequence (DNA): TGTGCCAGCAGCTTAGTTAACAGGGGATCCTATGGCTACACCTTC.

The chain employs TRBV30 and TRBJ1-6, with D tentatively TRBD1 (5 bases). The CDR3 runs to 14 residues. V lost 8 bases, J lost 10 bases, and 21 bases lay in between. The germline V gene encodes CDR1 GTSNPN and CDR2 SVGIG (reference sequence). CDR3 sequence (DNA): TGTGCCGGACAAAAGGAAGGCTCCGGGTCACCCCTCCACTTT. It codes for CAGQKEGSGSPLHF.

CDR3 protein: CASSSGRGEYEQYF. Written as DNA, the CDR3 is TGTGCCAGCAGCTCTGGGCGGGGGGAGTACGAGCAGTACTTC. The chain couples TRBV7-2 to TRBJ2-7; 8 bases line up with TRBD2. From germline, CDR1 is SGHTA and CDR2 FQGNSA. V trimming: 4 bases; J trimming: 4 bases; junction bases outside the gene matches: 6. The CDR3 length is 14 residues.

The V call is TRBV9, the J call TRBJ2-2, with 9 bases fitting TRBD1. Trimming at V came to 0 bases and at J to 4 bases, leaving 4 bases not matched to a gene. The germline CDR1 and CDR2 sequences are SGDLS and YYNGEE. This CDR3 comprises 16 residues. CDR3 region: CASSVGTGGSTGELFF. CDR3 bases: TGTGCCAGCAGCGTAGGCACAGGGGGCAGCACCGGGGAGCTGTTTTTT.

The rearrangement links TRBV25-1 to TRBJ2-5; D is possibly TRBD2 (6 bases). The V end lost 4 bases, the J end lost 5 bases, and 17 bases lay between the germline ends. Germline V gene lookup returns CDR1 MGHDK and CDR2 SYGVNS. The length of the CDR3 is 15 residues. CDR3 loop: CASSGSQSRGETQYF. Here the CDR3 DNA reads TGTGCCAGCAGTGGGTCACAGAGCCGGGGGGAGACCCAGTACTTC.

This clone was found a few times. Written as DNA, the CDR3 is TGCGCCAGCACCCCGGGACGGGGTCAGCCCCAGCATTTT. Its protein product is CASTPGRGQPQHF. This chain uses TRBV10-2 with TRBJ1-5; D possibly corresponds to TRBD1 (5 bases). The CDR3 runs to 13 residues. The germline CDR1 and CDR2 sequences are WSHSY and SAAADI. The germline V and J ends were trimmed by 7 bases and 6 bases, with 13 bases remaining between them.

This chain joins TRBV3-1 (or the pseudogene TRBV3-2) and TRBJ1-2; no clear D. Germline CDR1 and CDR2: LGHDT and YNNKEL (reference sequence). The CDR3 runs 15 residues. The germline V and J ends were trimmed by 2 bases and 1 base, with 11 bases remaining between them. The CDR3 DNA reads TGTGCCAGCAGCCAATTAGGGTTCTTTAACTATGGCTACACCTTC. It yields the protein CASSQLGFFNYGYTF.

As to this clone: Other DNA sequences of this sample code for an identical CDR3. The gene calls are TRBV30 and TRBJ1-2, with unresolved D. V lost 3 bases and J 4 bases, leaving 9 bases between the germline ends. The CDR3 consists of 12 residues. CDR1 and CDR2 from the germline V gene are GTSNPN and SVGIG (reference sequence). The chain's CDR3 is CAWSVGGYGYTF. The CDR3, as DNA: TGTGCCTGGAGCGTAGGTGGCTATGGCTACACCTTC.

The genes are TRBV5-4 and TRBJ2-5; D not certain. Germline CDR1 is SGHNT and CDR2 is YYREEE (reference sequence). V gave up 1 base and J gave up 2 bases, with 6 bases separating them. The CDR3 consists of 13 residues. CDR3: CASSLSVQETQYF. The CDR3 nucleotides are TGTGCCAGCAGCTTGTCGGTTCAAGAGACCCAGTACTTC.

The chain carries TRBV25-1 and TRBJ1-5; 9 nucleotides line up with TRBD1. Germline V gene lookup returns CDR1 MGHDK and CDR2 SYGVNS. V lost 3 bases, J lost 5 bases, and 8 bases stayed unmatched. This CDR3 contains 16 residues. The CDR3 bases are TGTGCCAGCAGTGATTGGGGGGGACAGGGCCATCAGCCCCAGCATTTT. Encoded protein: CASSDWGGQGHQPQHF.

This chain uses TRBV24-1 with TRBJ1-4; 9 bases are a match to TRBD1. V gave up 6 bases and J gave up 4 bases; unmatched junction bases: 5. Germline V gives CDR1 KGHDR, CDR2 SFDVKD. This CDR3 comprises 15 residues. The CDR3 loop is CATSTGGVDNEKLFF. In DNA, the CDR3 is TGTGCCACCAGTACAGGGGGCGTTGATAATGAAAAACTGTTTTTT.

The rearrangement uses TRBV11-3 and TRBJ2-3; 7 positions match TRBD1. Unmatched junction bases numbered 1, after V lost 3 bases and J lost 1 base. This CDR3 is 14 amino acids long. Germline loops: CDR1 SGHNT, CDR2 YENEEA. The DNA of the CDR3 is TGTGCCAGCAGCTTTACAGGGGGCACAGATACGCAGTATTTT. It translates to CASSFTGGTDTQYF.

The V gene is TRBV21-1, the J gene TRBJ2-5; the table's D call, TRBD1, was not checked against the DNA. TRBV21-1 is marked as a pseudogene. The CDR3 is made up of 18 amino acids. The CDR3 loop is CASSKGNTGTGGGETQYF. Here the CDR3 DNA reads TGTGCCAGCAGCAAAGGAAACACCGGGACAGGGGGTGGGGAGACCCAGTACTTC.

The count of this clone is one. Here the CDR3 reads CASTADRPLNEKLFF. The CDR3 DNA sequence: TGTGCCAGCACCGCCGACAGACCTCTTAATGAAAAACTGTTTTTT. The genes are TRBV2 and TRBJ1-4; TRBD1 is a possible D gene (5 bases). V was pared by 7 bases and J by 4 bases, with 16 bases between. The CDR3 runs 15 residues. From germline, CDR1 is SNHLY and CDR2 FYNNEI.

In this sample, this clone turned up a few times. CDR3: CASSEQLGANEQFF. The CDR3 nucleotides are TGTGCCAGCAGTGAACAGCTTGGCGCCAATGAGCAGTTCTTC. The chain couples TRBV2 to TRBJ2-1, with D hard to call. V was cut by 2 bases and J by 6 bases, with 11 bases left in between. The CDR3 contains 14 residues. Germline loops: CDR1 SNHLY, CDR2 FYNNEI.

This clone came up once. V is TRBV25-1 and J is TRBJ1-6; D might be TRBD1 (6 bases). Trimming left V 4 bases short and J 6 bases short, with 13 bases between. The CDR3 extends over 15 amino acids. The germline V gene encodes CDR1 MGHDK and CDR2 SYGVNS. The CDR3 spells CASSAQTGINSPLHF. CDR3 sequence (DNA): TGTGCCAGCAGTGCCCAGACAGGTATTAATTCACCCCTCCACTTT. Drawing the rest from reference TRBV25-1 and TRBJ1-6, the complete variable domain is EADIYQTPRYLVIGTGKKITLECSQTMGHDKMYWYQQDPGMELHLIHYSYGVNSTEKGDLSSESTVSRIRTEHFPLTLESARPSHTSQYLCASSAQTGINSPLHFGNGTRLTVT.

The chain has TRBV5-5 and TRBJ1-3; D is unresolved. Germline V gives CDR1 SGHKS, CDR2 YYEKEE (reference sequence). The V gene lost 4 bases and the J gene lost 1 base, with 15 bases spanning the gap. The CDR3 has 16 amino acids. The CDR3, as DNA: TGTGCCAGCAGCCCTGGGCCTTCTGCGTCTGGAAACACCATATATTTT. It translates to CASSPGPSASGNTIYF.

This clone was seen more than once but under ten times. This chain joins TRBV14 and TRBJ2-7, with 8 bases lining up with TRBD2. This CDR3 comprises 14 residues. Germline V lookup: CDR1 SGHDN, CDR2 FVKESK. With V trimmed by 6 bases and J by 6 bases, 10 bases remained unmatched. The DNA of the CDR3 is TGTGCCAGCAGTCTGCTAGCGGGTCGGGGCGAGCAGTACTTC. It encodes CASSLLAGRGEQYF.

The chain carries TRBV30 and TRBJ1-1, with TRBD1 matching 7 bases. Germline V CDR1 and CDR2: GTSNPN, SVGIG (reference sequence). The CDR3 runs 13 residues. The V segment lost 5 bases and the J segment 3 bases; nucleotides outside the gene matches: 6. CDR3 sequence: CAWGDSGYTEAFF. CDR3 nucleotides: TGTGCCTGGGGGGACAGTGGGTACACTGAAGCTTTCTTT.

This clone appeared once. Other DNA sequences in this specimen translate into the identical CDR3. The CDR3, as DNA: TGTGCCAGCAGTTTCCTTGCTGGGACAACCGGGGAGCTGTTTTTT. Its protein product is CASSFLAGTTGELFF. The V and J genes are TRBV27 and TRBJ2-2; D may be TRBD1 (6 bases). Germline V lookup: CDR1 MNHEY, CDR2 SMNVEV (reference sequence). This CDR3 has 15 residues. V lost 3 bases, J lost 5 bases, and 13 bases lay in between.

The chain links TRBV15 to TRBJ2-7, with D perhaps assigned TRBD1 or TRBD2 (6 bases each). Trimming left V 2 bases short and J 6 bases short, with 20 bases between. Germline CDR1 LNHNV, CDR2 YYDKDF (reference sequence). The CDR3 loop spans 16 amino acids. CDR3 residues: CATSRPLGAGTGEQYF. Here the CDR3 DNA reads TGTGCCACCAGCAGACCTCTGGGGGCGGGGACTGGCGAGCAGTACTTC.

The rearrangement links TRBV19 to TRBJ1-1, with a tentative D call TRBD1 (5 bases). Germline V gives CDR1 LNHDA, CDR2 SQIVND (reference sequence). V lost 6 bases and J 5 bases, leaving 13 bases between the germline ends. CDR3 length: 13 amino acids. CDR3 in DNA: TGTGCCAGTAGAGGGCAGGGTCAGACTGAAGCTTTCTTT. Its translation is CASRGQGQTEAFF.

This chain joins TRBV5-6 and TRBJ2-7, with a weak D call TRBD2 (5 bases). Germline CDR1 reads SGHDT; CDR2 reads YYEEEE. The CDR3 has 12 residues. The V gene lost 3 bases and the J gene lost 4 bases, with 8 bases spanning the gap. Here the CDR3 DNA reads TGTGCCAGCAGCTCGGGAAGGTACGAGCAGTACTTC. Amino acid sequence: CASSSGRYEQYF. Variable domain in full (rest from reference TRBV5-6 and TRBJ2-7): DAGVTQSPTHLIKTRGQQVTLRCSPKSGHDTVSWYQQALGQGPQFIFQYYEEEERQRGNFPDRFSGHQFPNYSSELNVNALLLGDSALYLCASSSGRYEQYFGPGTRLTVT.

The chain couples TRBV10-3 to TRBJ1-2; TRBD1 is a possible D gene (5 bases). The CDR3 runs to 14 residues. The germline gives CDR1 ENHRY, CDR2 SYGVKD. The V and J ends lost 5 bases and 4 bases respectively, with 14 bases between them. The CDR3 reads CAISQQTGTYGYTF. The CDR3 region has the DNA TGTGCCATCAGTCAACAAACAGGTACCTATGGCTACACCTTC.